The clone carrying this T cell receptor (beta chain) was counted ten times or more. This CDR3 region has 16 residues. Germline loops: CDR1 SGHNT, CDR2 YENEEA. Trimming shortened V by 5 bases and J by 0 bases, and 14 bases separated the two germline ends. These data belong to a study of shared clonotypes between healthy human individuals. At the deep level, the assay was run. Several immunoSEQ 96-well plates shared each subset's DNA, each plate a replicate. As processed by the authors: ImmunoSEQ only sent back junction sequences with no quality scores, so filtering was done differently. TCRdb's copy holds only in-frame clones and misses some; the assay was immunoSEQ multiplex PCR. Clone size and V and J calls were adopted from that table, with D and trimming inferred from the DNA. The table lists hundreds of thousands of clones, about 80% of them singletons.

The TCR originated in a woman between 40 and 55 years old in good health. Some clones in this sample may be carry-over from other donors' samples. What was sequenced was PBMCs. The chain combines TRBV11-3 with TRBJ2-1; D is undetermined. The CDR3 loop is CASSEEMVSSYNEQFF. In DNA form, the CDR3 reads TGTGCCAGCAGCGAGGAGATGGTGAGCTCCTACAATGAGCAGTTCTTC.